These 27 T cell receptor beta chains were sequenced from one sample in a study of CXCR3-negative and CXCR3-positive naive CD8 T cells. 5' RACE with UMI labels generated the TRB cDNA libraries. After re-calling the 5' RACE reads, TCRdb lists one entry per CDR3 protein, DNA absent. In all, the sample yields about 84,000 distinct CDR3 sequences. These receptors' targets are unknown. Study-wide results and limits: TRB CDR3s were more hydrophobic in CXCR3-positive than in CXCR3-negative naive cells.

Input material: naive CXCR3+ CD8+ T cells from blood. Subset specified: CD45RO-CCR7+CD27+CD95- naive CD8+ T cells expressing CXCR3 (TNR3+). Receptors originate from a human donor in good health. Some clones in this sample may be carry-over from other donors' samples.

This chain joins TRBV6-2 or TRBV6-3 and TRBJ1-5. CDR1 MNHEY and CDR2 SVGEGT come from the germline V gene. This CDR3 has 15 amino acids. The CDR3 loop is CASSYSLAGSQPQHF.

The chain employs TRBV7-9 and TRBJ2-5. Germline V lookup: CDR1 SEHNR, CDR2 FQNEAQ (reference sequence). CDR3 length equals 14 residues. CDR3 loop: CASSLLGTIETQYF.

The CDR3 reads CASSYSSGGEYEQYF. V is TRBV28 and J is TRBJ2-7; the TRBD2 assignment by TCRdb is unverifiable without DNA. Germline CDR1 and CDR2: MDHEN and SYDVKM. The CDR3 has 15 amino acids.

The J gene is TRBJ2-3, the V gene TRBV6-1; the D call from TCRdb, TRBD1, cannot be confirmed without DNA. The CDR3 extends over 13 amino acids. Germline-derived CDR1 and CDR2 are MNHNS and SASEGT. The CDR3 sequence is CASIGAFADTQYF.

The CDR3 region is CASSREGSPEAFF. The chain is built from TRBV4-1 and TRBJ1-1. CDR3 length equals 13 residues. The germline CDR1 and CDR2 sequences are MGHRA and YSYEKL.

The chain employs TRBV29-1 and TRBJ1-2; as DNA is missing, the TRBD1 call by TCRdb cannot be tested. The germline V gene has CDR1 SQVTM and CDR2 ANQGSEA. The CDR3 sequence is 19 residues long. CDR3 amino acids: CSVEDLTGTVGSKNYGYTF. The whole variable domain, remainder taken from reference TRBV29-1 and TRBJ1-2, is SAVISQKPSRDICQRGTSLTIQCQVDSQVTMMFWYRQQPGQSLTLIATANQGSEATYESGFVIDKFPISRPNLTFSTLTVSNMSPEDSSIYLCSVEDLTGTVGSKNYGYTFGSGTRLTVV.

V is TRBV29-1 and J is TRBJ2-2; the D call from TCRdb, TRBD1, cannot be confirmed without DNA. The length of the CDR3 is 15 residues. Germline-derived CDR1 and CDR2 are SQVTM and ANQGSEA. CDR3 loop: CSVEARGNNTGELFF.

The rearrangement links TRBV4-3 to TRBJ2-2. CDR3 length: 13 residues. CDR1 and CDR2 (germline): LGHNA, YSLEER. CDR3 residues: CASSQALTGELFF.

The V and J genes are TRBV4-3 and TRBJ2-7. The CDR3 length is 15 residues. The germline V gene encodes CDR1 LGHNA and CDR2 YSLEER. The CDR3 protein is CASSITRAGTYEQYF.

This chain links TRBV28 with TRBJ1-1. The germline CDR1 and CDR2 sequences are MDHEN and SYDVKM. The CDR3 contains 14 residues. This chain's CDR3 is CASRPTKMNTEAFF.

CDR3: CASSDRVGIAGELFF. The chain carries TRBV12-3 or TRBV12-4 and TRBJ2-2; TCRdb lists TRBD1, though no DNA is available to test this call. The CDR3 totals 15 residues.

J is TRBJ2-2 and V is TRBV11-2; TCRdb's D call, TRBD1, is unchecked because there is no DNA. Germline-derived CDR1 and CDR2 are SGHAT and FQNNGV. The CDR3 is 14 amino acids. The CDR3 reads CASLGGLNTGELFF.

This chain links TRBV14 with TRBJ2-2. The CDR3 totals 14 residues. The germline V gene encodes CDR1 SGHDN and CDR2 FVKESK. CDR3 region: CASSQGSNTGELFF. Filled out from reference TRBV14 and TRBJ2-2, the complete variable domain reads EAGVTQFPSHSVIEKGQTVTLRCDPISGHDNLYWYRRVMGKEIKFLLHFVKESKQDESGMPNNRFLAERTGGTYSTLKVQPAELEDSGVYFCASSQGSNTGELFFGEGSRLTVL.

The V and J genes are TRBV4-1 and TRBJ2-5; there is no DNA to check the TCRdb D call of TRBD2. Germline CDR1 reads MGHRA; CDR2 reads YSYEKL. The CDR3 consists of 14 residues. CDR3 residues: CASISQLGGETQYF.

This chain uses TRBV7-9 with TRBJ2-1; TCRdb's D call, TRBD1, is unchecked because there is no DNA. This CDR3 contains 16 residues. The germline V gene encodes CDR1 SEHNR and CDR2 FQNEAQ (reference sequence). The chain's CDR3 is CASSLGPGGAYNEQFF.

The genes are TRBV13 and TRBJ2-3; checking the TCRdb D call of TRBD2 is not possible without DNA. Germline V lookup: CDR1 PRHDT, CDR2 FYEKMQ (reference sequence). The CDR3 extends over 14 amino acids. CDR3 residues: CASSFVRESDTQYF.

CDR3 loop: CSARDIGGAYNEQFF. The chain couples TRBV20-1 to TRBJ2-1; TCRdb reports TRBD2, a call that lacks DNA to check it against. The CDR3 contains 15 residues. The germline CDR1 and CDR2 sequences are DFQATT and SNEGSKA (reference sequence).

V and J are TRBV30 and TRBJ1-4. CDR1 GTSNPN and CDR2 SVGIG come from the germline V gene (reference sequence). The length of the CDR3 is 15 residues. The CDR3: CAWSAREAANEKLFF.

The rearrangement joins TRBV28 to TRBJ2-7; there is no DNA to check the TCRdb D call of TRBD2. This CDR3 is built from 12 residues. Germline CDR1 and CDR2: MDHEN and SYDVKM. CDR3 protein: CASTRSGHEQYF.

CDR3 amino acids: CASGAVSPYEQYF. This chain connects TRBV6-5 to TRBJ2-7; the D call from TCRdb, TRBD1, cannot be confirmed without DNA. The CDR3 sequence is 13 residues long. Germline values: CDR1 MNHEY, CDR2 SVGAGI.

This chain uses TRBV2 with TRBJ2-2; without DNA, the TCRdb call of TRBD2 cannot be checked. CDR1 is SNHLY and CDR2 is FYNNEI in the germline V gene. This CDR3 has 18 amino acids. The CDR3 loop is CASSEWGLATLNTGELFF.

The chain combines TRBV4-2 with TRBJ2-5; the TRBD1 assignment by TCRdb is unverifiable without DNA. This CDR3 comprises 12 residues. The V gene's germline CDR1 is LGHNA and CDR2 YNFKEQ. CDR3 sequence: CASSPPWGTQYF.

V usage is TRBV12-3 or TRBV12-4 and J usage is TRBJ2-5. This CDR3 comprises 13 residues. The CDR3 loop is CASSNRMEETQYF.

The rearrangement links TRBV14 to TRBJ2-1; TCRdb picks TRBD1, but there is no DNA to check that call. This CDR3 is built from 19 residues. Germline V lookup: CDR1 SGHDN, CDR2 FVKESK. The CDR3 protein is CASSQDLERGPTLYNEQFF.

This chain joins TRBV29-1 and TRBJ2-1; TCRdb gives TRBD2 as the D gene, but with no DNA this cannot be confirmed. Germline V gene sequence: CDR1 SQVTM, CDR2 ANQGSEA. CDR3 length: 14 residues. The CDR3 protein is CSVDLGGPRDEQFF.

The chain couples TRBV12-3 or TRBV12-4 to TRBJ1-1; TCRdb lists TRBD1, though no DNA is available to test this call. CDR3 length: 14 amino acids. The CDR3 is CASSLGTENTEAFF.

The chain joins TRBV7-2 to TRBJ1-1; the D gene TCRdb calls, TRBD1, cannot be checked with no DNA. The germline CDR1 and CDR2 sequences are SGHTA and FQGNSA. CDR3 length: 15 amino acids. This CDR3 is CASSFGPGGTTEAFF.